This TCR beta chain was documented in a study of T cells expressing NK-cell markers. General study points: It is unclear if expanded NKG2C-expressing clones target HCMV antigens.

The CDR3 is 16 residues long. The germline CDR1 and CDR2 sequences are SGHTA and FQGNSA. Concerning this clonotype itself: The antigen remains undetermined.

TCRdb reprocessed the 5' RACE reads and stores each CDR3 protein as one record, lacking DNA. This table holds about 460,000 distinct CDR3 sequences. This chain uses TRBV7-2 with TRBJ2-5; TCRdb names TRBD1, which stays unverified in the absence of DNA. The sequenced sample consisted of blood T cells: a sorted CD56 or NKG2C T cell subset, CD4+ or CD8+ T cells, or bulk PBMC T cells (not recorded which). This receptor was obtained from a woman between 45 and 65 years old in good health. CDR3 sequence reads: CASSLRTGRVQETQYF.